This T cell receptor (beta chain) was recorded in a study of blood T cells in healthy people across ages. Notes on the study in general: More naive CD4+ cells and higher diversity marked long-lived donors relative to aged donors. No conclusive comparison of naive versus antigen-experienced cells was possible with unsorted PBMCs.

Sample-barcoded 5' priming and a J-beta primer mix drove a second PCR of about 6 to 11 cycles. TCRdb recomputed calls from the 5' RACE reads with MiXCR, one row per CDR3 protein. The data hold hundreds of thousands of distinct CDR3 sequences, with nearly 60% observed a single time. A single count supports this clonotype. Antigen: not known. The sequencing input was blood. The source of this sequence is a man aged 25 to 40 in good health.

CDR3 in amino acids: CASASLTSGSYEQYF. The DNA for the CDR3 is TGTGCCAGCGCCTCCTTGACTAGCGGGTCCTACGAGCAGTACTTC. This rearrangement joins TRBV6-2 or TRBV6-3 to TRBJ2-5; 10 bases align to TRBD2. The J call is uncertain, as TRBJ2-7 better fits the DNA end. CDR1 is MNHEY and CDR2 is SVGEGT in the germline V gene. The CDR3 extends over 15 amino acids.